The 17 T cell receptor beta chains listed next were all sequenced from one sample in a study of glioma-infiltrating T cells (dated by TCRdb to 2016 to 2017). Sequenced on an Illumina MiSeq. The iRepertoire nested amplicon-rescue multiplex PCR (arm-PCR) platform was used to amplify TCR alpha and beta CDR3 regions from RNA. The public reads were reprocessed in TCRdb via fastp at Q25 and MiXCR, keeping in-frame beta chains. Each CDR3 protein gets just one entry, which takes the most common genes and DNA from the rows behind it. The sample records approximately 190,000 distinct CDR3 sequences, around 32% of which are singletons. The ten most abundant clones make up 20% of the sample. The sample was glioma tissue, nonneoplastic brain tissue, or PBMCs (not recorded which). The receptors stem from a human donor with low-grade glioma or glioblastoma, undergoing nonglioma brain surgery, or in good health (not recorded which).

This clonotype was picked up many times. The chain has TRBV6-6 and TRBJ1-1, with a weak D call TRBD1 (6 bases). This CDR3 is 13 amino acids long. In germline, CDR1 is MNHNY, CDR2 SVGAGI (reference sequence). V was cut by 2 bases and J by 4 bases, with 8 bases left in between. This CDR3 is CASSYARGTEAFF. CDR3 coding DNA: TGTGCCAGCAGTTACGCCAGGGGCACTGAAGCTTTCTTT.

This clonotype was detected only a few times. This chain links TRBV9 with TRBJ2-5, with D uncertain. The germline V gene encodes CDR1 SGDLS and CDR2 YYNGEE. The germline V and J ends were trimmed by 0 bases and 5 bases, with 8 bases remaining between them. This CDR3 region has 13 residues. The CDR3 protein is CASSVVQDETQYF. The DNA of the CDR3 is TGTGCCAGCAGCGTAGTCCAGGACGAGACCCAGTACTTC.

This clonotype was detected many times. This sequence joins TRBV12-3 or TRBV12-4 and TRBJ1-1; weak D call: TRBD1 (5 bases). The ends were cut back, 1 base at V and 7 bases at J, with 13 bases in the middle. The CDR3 totals 14 residues. The CDR3 loop reads CASSLDGWGSEAFF. The CDR3 DNA reads TGTGCCAGCAGTTTAGACGGGTGGGGGAGTGAAGCTTTCTTT.

In this sample, this clonotype turned up many times. The chain carries TRBV3-1 and TRBJ2-1; no definite D call. Germline V lookup: CDR1 LGHDT, CDR2 YNNKEL (reference sequence). V gave up 2 bases and J gave up 7 bases, with 9 bases separating them. The CDR3 sequence is 13 residues long. In nucleotides, the CDR3 is TGTGCCAGCAGCCAAACCCTAGTTAATGAGCAGTTCTTC. Translation gives CASSQTLVNEQFF.

This clonotype showed up many times. The CDR3 loop reads CSAPPSTAPYNEQFF. CDR3 nucleotides: TGCAGTGCTCCGCCTAGTACCGCTCCCTACAATGAGCAGTTCTTC. V and J are TRBV20-1 and TRBJ2-1, with unresolved D. CDR1 and CDR2 (germline): DFQATT, SNEGSKA (reference sequence). Between the trimmed V and J ends, which lost 5 bases and 2 bases, there was a span of 16 bases. The CDR3 consists of 15 residues.

This clonotype was detected many times. This chain joins TRBV27 and TRBJ2-1; D is ambiguous. Trimming removed 3 bases from V and 4 bases from J, with 10 bases in between. CDR1 and CDR2 from the germline V gene are MNHEY and SMNVEV (reference sequence). The CDR3 loop spans 14 amino acids. The CDR3 DNA follows: TGTGCCAGCAGTTTTTTAGTCGGATACAATGAGCAGTTCTTC. This translates into CASSFLVGYNEQFF.

This chain uses TRBV24-1 with TRBJ2-1; D is possibly TRBD2 (5 bases). CDR1 KGHDR and CDR2 SFDVKD come from the germline V gene. There are 16 residues in the CDR3. V lost 4 bases and J 3 bases, leaving 15 bases between the germline ends. CDR3 loop: CATSDQTPGIYNEQFF. Here the CDR3 DNA reads TGTGCCACCAGTGACCAAACCCCCGGGATCTACAATGAGCAGTTCTTC.

This clonotype was observed many times. The V call is TRBV18, the J call TRBJ2-3; D is unclear. Germline CDR1 reads KGHSH; CDR2 reads LQKENI. The CDR3 runs 13 residues. Trimming stripped 2 bases from V and 7 bases from J, with 10 bases between. CDR3 DNA sequence: TGTGCCAGCTCACCAGGAGAACAACATACGCAGTATTTT. Protein: CASSPGEQHTQYF.

V gene TRBV7-9 combines with J gene TRBJ1-2; no clear D. CDR3 size: 12 residues. Trimming stripped 6 bases from V and 8 bases from J, with 13 bases between. Per germline, CDR1 SEHNR and CDR2 FQNEAQ (reference sequence). As DNA, the CDR3 is TGTGCCAGCAGGGGAGAGGGATGGGGCTACACCTTC. Translated, it gives CASRGEGWGYTF.

Many counts were recorded for this clonotype. The rearrangement links TRBV7-2 to TRBJ2-1, with D possibly being TRBD1 or TRBD2 (5 bases each). The CDR3 length is 16 residues. The germline V gene has CDR1 SGHTA and CDR2 FQGNSA. The V and J ends lost 0 bases and 2 bases respectively, with 11 bases between them. The CDR3 DNA is TGTGCCAGCAGCTTAGCTGGGGGAGTAGCCTACAATGAGCAGTTCTTC. Its protein is CASSLAGGVAYNEQFF.

This clonotype was seen many times. The J gene is TRBJ2-1, the V gene TRBV6-2 or TRBV6-3; 8 bases are a match to TRBD2. V trimming: 4 bases; J trimming: 4 bases; junction bases outside the gene matches: 9. The germline gives CDR1 MNHEY, CDR2 SVGEGT. The CDR3 is 16 residues long. CDR3 in DNA: TGTGCCAGCAGTTCCCCTTTCGGGAGGGGTTACAATGAGCAGTTCTTC. Protein: CASSSPFGRGYNEQFF.

In the case of this clonotype: It may be a read error: a sequence one base away is much more abundant. The chain has TRBV4-1 and TRBJ2-7; a weak D match, TRBD2 (5 bases). CDR3 size: 15 residues. Germline loops: CDR1 MGHRA, CDR2 YSYEKL. The chain's CDR3 is CASSLDSTLGYEKYF. CDR3 in DNA: TGCGCCAGCAGCCTGGACTCCACCTTAGGGTACGAGAAGTACTTC.

V and J are TRBV12-3 or TRBV12-4 and TRBJ2-1; TRBD2 matches at 10 bases. J gave up 15 bases and V 0 bases, and 14 bases lay outside the gene matches. This CDR3 comprises 16 residues. The CDR3 DNA reads TGTGCCAGCAGTTTAGCTGGTGCAGCGGGAGGGCCCTTGTGGTTCTTC. Protein product: CASSLAGAAGGPLWFF.

This clonotype occurred many times. This chain links TRBV20-1 with TRBJ2-7, with a possible D match to TRBD1 (8 bases). Trimming pared 3 bases from V and 1 base from J, leaving 22 bases between. The length of the CDR3 is 17 residues. Germline lookup yields CDR1 DFQATT and CDR2 SNEGSKA (reference sequence). The CDR3 DNA is TGCAGTGCTAGCGGTACGGGGGGCAGGGGGCCTTCCTACGAGCAGTACTTC. It codes for CSASGTGGRGPSYEQYF.

To note about this clonotype: A much larger clone differs by one base, so this may be a read error. The genes are TRBV20-1 and TRBJ2-7; 7 nucleotides agree with TRBD1. V lost 5 bases, J lost 5 bases, and 12 bases stayed unmatched. The CDR3 extends over 14 amino acids. Per germline, CDR1 DFQATT and CDR2 SNEGSKA (reference sequence). CDR3 loop: CSAPLTGLMDEQYF. The CDR3 bases are TGCAGTGCTCCCCTGACAGGGCTCATGGACGAGCAGTACTTC.

The chain recombines TRBV6-5 with TRBJ2-1; D perhaps matches TRBD1 (5 bases). Trimming cost V 5 bases and J 6 bases, with 8 bases left between them. The CDR3 has 12 amino acids. The germline CDR1 and CDR2 sequences are MNHEY and SVGAGI. The CDR3 bases are TGTGCCAGCAGTCCCCAGGGCAATGAGCAGTTCTTC. Translation gives CASSPQGNEQFF.

The V and J genes are TRBV27 and TRBJ2-3; TRBD2 aligns across 11 bases. This CDR3 has 17 residues. The V gene's germline CDR1 is MNHEY and CDR2 SMNVEV (reference sequence). Losses at the gene ends were 7 bases for V and 0 bases for J; bases not matched to a gene: 9. The chain's CDR3 is CASNSGRERASTDTQYF. Written as DNA, the CDR3 is TGTGCCAGCAATAGCGGGAGGGAGAGGGCTAGCACAGATACGCAGTATTTT.